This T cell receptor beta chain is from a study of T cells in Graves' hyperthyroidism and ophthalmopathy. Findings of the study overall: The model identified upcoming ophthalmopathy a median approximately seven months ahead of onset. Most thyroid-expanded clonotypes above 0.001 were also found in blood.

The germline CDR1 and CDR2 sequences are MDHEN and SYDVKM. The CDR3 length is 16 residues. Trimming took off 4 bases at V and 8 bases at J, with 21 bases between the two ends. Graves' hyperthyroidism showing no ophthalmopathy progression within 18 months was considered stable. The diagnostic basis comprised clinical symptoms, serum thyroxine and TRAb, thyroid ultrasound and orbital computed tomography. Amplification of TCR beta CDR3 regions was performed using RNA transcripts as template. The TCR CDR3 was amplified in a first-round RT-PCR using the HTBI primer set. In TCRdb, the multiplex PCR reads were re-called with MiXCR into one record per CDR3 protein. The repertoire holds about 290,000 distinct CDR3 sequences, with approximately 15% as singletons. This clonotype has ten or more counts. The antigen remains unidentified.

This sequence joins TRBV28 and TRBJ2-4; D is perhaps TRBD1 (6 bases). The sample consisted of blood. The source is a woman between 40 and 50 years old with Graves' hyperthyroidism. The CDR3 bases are TGTGCCAGCAGTTCACCCTACGACCCCAGGGGTCACATTCAGTACTTC. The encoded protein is CASSSPYDPRGHIQYF.